The source of this TCR beta chain is a study of OX40 agonist ivuxolimab in advanced cancers. Looking at the study overall: The mean age was approximately 60 years, ranging from about 23 to 85, with around four fifths of participants male.

Germline loops: CDR1 SGDLS, CDR2 YYNGEE. The CDR3 is made up of 14 amino acids. The assay was immunoSEQ multiplex PCR, and TCRdb's table has in-frame clones only and misses some. The top ten clones hold 20% to 25% of a sample with about 20,000 clones, roughly 72% of them seen once. Overall study results and limits: Dosing at 0.1 to 3.0 mg/kg was accompanied by clonal expansion of CD4+ and CD8+ blood T cells by week 6.

Blood sampling took place at baseline, cycle 4 day 1, and cycle 7 day 1. As to this clone: The antigen remains unidentified. Its ends do not fully match the called genes, so a read error is possible.

This clonotype originated in an adult with an advanced solid tumor such as melanoma, head and neck, liver or kidney cancer. The sequences come from CD4+ or CD8+ T cells sorted from blood, collected in a trial of the OX40 agonist ivuxolimab. The chain employs TRBV9 and TRBJ1-3, with a tentative D call TRBD1 (6 bases). This CDR3 is CASSATGPANIIYF. Written as DNA, the CDR3 is TGTGCCAGCAGCGCAACAGGGCCAGCGAACATCATATATTTT.